This T cell receptor beta chain stems from a study of T-cell memory formation after mild COVID-19. Turning to the study itself: Most TCR clusters belonged to a single donor.

TCRdb passed the 5' RACE reads through MiXCR, listing each CDR3 protein once. Seen here are under 250,000 distinct CDR3 sequences, less than 20% observed once, and the top ten hold around 2.2%. The V gene end was trimmed by 5 bases and the J gene end by 4 bases; junction bases not matched to a gene: 7. Germline V gene sequence: CDR1 SSHAT, CDR2 FNYEAQ (reference sequence). CDR3 length: 15 amino acids. This clonotype showed up just a few times. The material sequenced was PBMCs or a T cell subset sorted from them (not recorded which). V is TRBV7-7 and J is TRBJ2-2, with 7 positions matching TRBD1. The sequence derives from an adult woman who had mild COVID-19 (a few samples of this study predate the infection). Cell type and time point are not known. CDR3 coding DNA: TGTGCCAGCAGCCCTGCTGCAGGGGGCACCGGGGAGCTGTTTTTT. Translated, it gives CASSPAAGGTGELFF. Combining the CDR3 with reference TRBV7-7 and TRBJ2-2 gives the whole variable domain GAGVSQSPRYKVTKRGQDVTLRCDPISSHATLYWYQQALGQGPEFLTYFNYEAQPDKSGLPSDRFSAERPEGSISTLTIQRTEQRDSAMYRCASSPAAGGTGELFFGEGSRLTVL.